The subject of this entry is one T cell receptor beta chain. This entry is derived from a study of blood T cell repertoires in COVID-19. For the study at large: COVID-19 samples collected from the United States, Italy and Spain covered acute and convalescent phases. PBMCs, B-cell-depleted T cells, or T cells provided the cDNA or gDNA that made up the material.

In the source study's methods: For nucleated cells, counts were estimated from reference gene primer amplification. Assay: immunoSEQ multiplex PCR; the TCRdb copy retains only in-frame clones and omits some. V and J calls and clone size are those listed in that table; D and trimming were worked out from the DNA. Of about 240,000 clones detected, 70% to 90% appear once; the ten largest clones hold approximately 6.8%. The CDR3 extends over 14 amino acids. Germline CDR1 MNHEY, CDR2 SVGAGI. V gave up 8 bases and J gave up 2 bases, with 12 bases separating them. This chain links TRBV6-5 with TRBJ2-2, with D unclear. The clonotype originates from a woman in her 70s with active or convalescent COVID-19. Sequenced input: peripheral blood. For the CDR3, the DNA is TGTGCCAGCCTCAGACTTCCAAACACCGGGGAGCTGTTTTTT. Translation gives CASLRLPNTGELFF.